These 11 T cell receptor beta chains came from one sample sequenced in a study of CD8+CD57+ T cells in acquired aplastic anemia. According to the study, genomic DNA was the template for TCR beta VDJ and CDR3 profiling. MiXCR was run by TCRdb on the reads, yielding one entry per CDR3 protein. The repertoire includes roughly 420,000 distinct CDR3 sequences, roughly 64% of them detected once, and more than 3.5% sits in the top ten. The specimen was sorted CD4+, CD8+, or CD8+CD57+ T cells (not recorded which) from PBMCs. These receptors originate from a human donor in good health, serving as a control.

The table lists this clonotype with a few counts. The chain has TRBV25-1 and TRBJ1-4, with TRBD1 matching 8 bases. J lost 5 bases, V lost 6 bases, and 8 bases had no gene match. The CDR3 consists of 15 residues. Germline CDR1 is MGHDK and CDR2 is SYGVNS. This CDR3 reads CASSEVRTGNEKLFF. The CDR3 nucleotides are TGTGCCAGCAGCGAGGTCCGGACAGGGAATGAAAAACTGTTTTTT.

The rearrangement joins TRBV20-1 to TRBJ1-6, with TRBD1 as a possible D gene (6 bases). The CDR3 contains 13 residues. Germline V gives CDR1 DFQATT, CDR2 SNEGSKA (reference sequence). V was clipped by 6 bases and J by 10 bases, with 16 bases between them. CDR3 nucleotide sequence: TGCAGTGCCACCCCGGGGGGGGGCTCACCCCTCCACTTT. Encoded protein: CSATPGGGSPLHF.

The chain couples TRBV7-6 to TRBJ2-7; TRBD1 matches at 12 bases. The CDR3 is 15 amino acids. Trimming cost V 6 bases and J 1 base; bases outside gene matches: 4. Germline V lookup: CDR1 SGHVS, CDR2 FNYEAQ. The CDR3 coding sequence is TGTGCCAGCAGACCGGGACAGGGGGCGTCCTACGAGCAGTACTTC. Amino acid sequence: CASRPGQGASYEQYF.

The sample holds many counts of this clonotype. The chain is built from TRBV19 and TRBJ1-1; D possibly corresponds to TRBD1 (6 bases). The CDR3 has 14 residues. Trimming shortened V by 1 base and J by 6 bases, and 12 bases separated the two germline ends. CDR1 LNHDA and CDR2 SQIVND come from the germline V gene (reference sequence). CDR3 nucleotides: TGTGCCAGTAGTATAGGATCAGGGGACGCTGAAGCTTTCTTT. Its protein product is CASSIGSGDAEAFF.

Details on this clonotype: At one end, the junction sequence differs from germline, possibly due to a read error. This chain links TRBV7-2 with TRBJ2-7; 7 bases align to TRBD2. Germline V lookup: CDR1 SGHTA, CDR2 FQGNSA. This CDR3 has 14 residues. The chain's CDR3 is CASSHPEGRVGVSF. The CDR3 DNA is TGTGCCAGCAGCCACCCGGAGGGGAGGGTGGGGGTTTCATTC.

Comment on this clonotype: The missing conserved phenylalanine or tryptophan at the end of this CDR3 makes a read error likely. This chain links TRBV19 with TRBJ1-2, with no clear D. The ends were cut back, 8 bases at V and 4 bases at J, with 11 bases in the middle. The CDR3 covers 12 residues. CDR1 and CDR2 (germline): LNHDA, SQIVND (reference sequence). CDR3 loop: CASGQSAYGYTL. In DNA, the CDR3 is TGTGCCAGTGGGCAGTCCGCCTATGGCTACACCCTC.

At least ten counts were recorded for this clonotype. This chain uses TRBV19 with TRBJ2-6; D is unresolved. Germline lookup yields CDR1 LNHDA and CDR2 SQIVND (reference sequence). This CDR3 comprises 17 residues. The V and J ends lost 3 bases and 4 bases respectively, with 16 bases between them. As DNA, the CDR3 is TGTGCCAGTAGTATTTTGGTCACACTGGGGGGGGCCAACGTCCTGACTTTC. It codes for CASSILVTLGGANVLTF.

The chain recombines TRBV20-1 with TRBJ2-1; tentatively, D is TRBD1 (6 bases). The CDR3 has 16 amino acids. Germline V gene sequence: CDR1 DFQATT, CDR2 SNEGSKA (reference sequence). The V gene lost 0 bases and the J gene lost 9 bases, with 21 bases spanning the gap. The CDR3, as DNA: TGCAGTGCTAGAGATCAGGGATTGGGGGCCGATGGTGAGCAGTTCTTC. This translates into CSARDQGLGADGEQFF.

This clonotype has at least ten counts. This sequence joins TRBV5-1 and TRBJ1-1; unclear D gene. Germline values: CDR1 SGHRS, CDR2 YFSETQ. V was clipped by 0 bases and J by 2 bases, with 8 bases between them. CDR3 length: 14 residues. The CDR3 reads CASSLGVSNTEAFF. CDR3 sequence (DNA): TGCGCCAGCAGCTTGGGGGTAAGCAACACTGAAGCTTTCTTT.

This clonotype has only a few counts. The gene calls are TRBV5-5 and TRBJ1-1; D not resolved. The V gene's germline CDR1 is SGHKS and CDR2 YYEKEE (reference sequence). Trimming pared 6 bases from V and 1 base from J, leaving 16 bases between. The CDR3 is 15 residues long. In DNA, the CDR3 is TGTGCCAGCATCCTCAGTCTTAAGGCGAACACTGAAGCTTTCTTT. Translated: CASILSLKANTEAFF.

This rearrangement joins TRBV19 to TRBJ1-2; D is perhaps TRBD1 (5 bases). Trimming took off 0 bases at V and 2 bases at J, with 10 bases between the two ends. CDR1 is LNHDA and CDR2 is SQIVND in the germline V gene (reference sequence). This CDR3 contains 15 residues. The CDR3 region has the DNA TGTGCCAGTAGTATAGACAGCCGGGGCAACTATGGCTACACCTTC. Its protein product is CASSIDSRGNYGYTF.